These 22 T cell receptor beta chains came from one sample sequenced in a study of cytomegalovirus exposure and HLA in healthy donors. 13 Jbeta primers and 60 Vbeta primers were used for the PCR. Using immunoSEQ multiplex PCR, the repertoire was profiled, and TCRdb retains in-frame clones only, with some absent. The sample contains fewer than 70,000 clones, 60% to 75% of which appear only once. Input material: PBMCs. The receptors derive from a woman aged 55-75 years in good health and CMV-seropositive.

CDR3 in amino acids: CASSPSQGANTEAFF. CDR3 nucleotide sequence: TGCGCCAGCAGCCCTAGTCAGGGGGCGAACACTGAAGCTTTCTTT. The chain links TRBV4-1 to TRBJ1-1; TRBD1 matches at 8 bases. V lost 4 bases, J lost 1 base, and 5 bases stayed unmatched. This CDR3 region has 15 residues. Germline CDR1 is MGHRA and CDR2 is YSYEKL.

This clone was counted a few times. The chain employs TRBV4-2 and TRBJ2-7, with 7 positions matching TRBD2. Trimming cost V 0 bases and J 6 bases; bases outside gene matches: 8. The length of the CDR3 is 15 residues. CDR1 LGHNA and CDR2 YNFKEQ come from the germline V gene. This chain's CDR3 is CASSQDEGGPGEQYF. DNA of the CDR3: TGTGCCAGCAGCCAAGATGAGGGAGGGCCGGGCGAGCAGTACTTC.

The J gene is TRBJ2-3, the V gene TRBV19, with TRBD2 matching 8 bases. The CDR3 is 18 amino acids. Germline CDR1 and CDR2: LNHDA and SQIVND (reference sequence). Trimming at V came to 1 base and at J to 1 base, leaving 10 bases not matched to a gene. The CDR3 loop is CASSIGTSLGGGTDTQYF. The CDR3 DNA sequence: TGTGCCAGTAGTATAGGGACTAGCTTGGGGGGCGGCACAGATACGCAGTATTTT.

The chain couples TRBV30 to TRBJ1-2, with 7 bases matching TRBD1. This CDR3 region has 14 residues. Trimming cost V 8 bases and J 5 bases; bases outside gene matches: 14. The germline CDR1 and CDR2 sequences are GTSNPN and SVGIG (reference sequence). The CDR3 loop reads CARKHRGLRYGYTF. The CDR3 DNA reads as TGTGCCCGAAAACACAGGGGACTGCGGTATGGCTACACCTTC.

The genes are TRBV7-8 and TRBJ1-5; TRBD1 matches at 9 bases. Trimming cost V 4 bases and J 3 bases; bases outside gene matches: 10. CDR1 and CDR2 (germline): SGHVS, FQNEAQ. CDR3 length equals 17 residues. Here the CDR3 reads CASSSRGDRAINQPQHF. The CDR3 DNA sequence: TGTGCCAGCAGCTCGCGTGGGGACAGGGCTATCAATCAGCCCCAGCATTTT.

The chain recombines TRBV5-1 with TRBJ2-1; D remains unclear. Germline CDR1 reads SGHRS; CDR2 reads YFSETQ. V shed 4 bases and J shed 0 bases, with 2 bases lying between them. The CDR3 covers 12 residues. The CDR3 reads CASSLSYNEQFF. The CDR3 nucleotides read TGCGCCAGCAGCCTCTCCTACAATGAGCAGTTCTTC. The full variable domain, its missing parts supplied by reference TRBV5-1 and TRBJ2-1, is KAGVTQTPRYLIKTRGQQVTLSCSPISGHRSVSWYQQTPGQGLQFLFEYFSETQRNKGNFPGRFSGRQFSNSRSEMNVSTLELGDSALYLCASSLSYNEQFFGPGTRLTVL.

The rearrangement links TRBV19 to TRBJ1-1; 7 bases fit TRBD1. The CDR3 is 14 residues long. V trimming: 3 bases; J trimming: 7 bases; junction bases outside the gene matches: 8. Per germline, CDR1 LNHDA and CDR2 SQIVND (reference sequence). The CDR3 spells CASSIRPSGGEAFF. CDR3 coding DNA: TGTGCCAGTAGTATTCGCCCCTCAGGGGGTGAAGCTTTCTTT.

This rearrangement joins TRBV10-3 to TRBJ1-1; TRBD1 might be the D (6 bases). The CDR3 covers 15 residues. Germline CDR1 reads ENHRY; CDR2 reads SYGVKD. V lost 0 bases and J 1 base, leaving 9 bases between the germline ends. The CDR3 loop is CAISESQGTNTEAFF. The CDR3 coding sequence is TGTGCCATCAGTGAGTCGCAGGGGACGAACACTGAAGCTTTCTTT.

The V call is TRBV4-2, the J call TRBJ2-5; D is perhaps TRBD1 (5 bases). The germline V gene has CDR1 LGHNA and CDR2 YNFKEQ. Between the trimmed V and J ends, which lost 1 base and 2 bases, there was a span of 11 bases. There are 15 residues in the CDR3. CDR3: CASSQAWGQQETQYF. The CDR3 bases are TGTGCCAGCAGCCAAGCGTGGGGCCAACAAGAGACCCAGTACTTC.

The CDR3 DNA sequence: TGTGCCAGCAGCTTATGGTCCCTAGCGGGAGCGTACGAGCAGTACTTC. Protein product: CASSLWSLAGAYEQYF. The chain is built from TRBV7-2 and TRBJ2-7, with 10 bases identical to TRBD2. The CDR3 sequence is 16 residues long. CDR1 SGHTA and CDR2 FQGNSA come from the germline V gene. With 2 bases clipped from V and 4 bases from J, the junction kept 8 bases outside the gene matches.

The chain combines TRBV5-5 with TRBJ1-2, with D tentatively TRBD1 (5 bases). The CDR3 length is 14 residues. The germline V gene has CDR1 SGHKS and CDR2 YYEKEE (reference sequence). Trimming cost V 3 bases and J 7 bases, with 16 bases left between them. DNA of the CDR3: TGTGCCAGCAGCTGGATGGGGAGGGGCGGTGGCTACACCTTC. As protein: CASSWMGRGGGYTF.

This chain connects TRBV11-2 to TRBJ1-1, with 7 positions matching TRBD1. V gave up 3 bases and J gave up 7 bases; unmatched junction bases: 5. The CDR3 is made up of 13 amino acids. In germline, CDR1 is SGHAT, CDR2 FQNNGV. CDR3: CASSLGTEFEAFF. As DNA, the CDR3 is TGTGCCAGCAGCTTGGGGACAGAATTTGAAGCTTTCTTT. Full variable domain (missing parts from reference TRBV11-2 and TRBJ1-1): EAGVAQSPRYKIIEKRQSVAFWCNPISGHATLYWYQQILGQGPKLLIQFQNNGVVDDSQLPKDRFSAERLKGVDSTLKIQPAKLEDSAVYLCASSLGTEFEAFFGQGTRLTVV.

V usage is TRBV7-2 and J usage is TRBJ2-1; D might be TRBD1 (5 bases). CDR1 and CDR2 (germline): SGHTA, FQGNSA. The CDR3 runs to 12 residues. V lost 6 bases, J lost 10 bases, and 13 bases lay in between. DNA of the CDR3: TGTGCCAGCAGTCTAGTACGGACAGAGCAGTTCTTC. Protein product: CASSLVRTEQFF.

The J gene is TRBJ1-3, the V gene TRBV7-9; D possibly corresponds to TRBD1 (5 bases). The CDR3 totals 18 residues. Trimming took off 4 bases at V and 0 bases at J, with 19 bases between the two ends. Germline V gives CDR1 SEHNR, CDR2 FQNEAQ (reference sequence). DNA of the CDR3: TGTGCCAGCAGCTCCCAACTCGGACAAAGAAGCTCTGGAAACACCATATATTTT. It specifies CASSSQLGQRSSGNTIYF.

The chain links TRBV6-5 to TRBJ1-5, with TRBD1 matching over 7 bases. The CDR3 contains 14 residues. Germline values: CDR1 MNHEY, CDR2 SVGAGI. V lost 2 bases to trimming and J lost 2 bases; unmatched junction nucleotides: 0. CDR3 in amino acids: CASSYTGGNQPQHF. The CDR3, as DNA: TGTGCCAGCAGTTACACAGGGGGCAATCAGCCCCAGCATTTT.

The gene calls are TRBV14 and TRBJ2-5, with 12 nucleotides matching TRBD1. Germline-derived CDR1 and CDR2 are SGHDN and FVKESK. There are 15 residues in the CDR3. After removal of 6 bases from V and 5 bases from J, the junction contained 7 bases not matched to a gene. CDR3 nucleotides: TGTGCCAGCAGACCGGGACAGGGGGCTTGGGAGACCCAGTACTTC. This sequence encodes CASRPGQGAWETQYF.

The CDR3 bases are TGTGCCAGCAGCCTCGGACTAGCGGAACAGCAGTACTTC. This sequence encodes CASSLGLAEQQYF. The chain uses TRBV7-8 and TRBJ2-7, with 10 bases aligning to TRBD2. V shed 5 bases, J shed 8 bases, and the junction held 6 bases outside the gene matches. Germline V gives CDR1 SGHVS, CDR2 FQNEAQ. The CDR3 consists of 13 residues.

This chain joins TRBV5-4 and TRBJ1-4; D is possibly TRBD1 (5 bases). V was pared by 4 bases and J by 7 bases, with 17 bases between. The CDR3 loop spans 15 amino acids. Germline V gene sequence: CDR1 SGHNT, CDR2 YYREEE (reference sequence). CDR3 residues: CASSMASGVSEKLFF. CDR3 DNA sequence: TGTGCCAGCAGCATGGCCTCGGGGGTTTCTGAAAAACTGTTTTTT.

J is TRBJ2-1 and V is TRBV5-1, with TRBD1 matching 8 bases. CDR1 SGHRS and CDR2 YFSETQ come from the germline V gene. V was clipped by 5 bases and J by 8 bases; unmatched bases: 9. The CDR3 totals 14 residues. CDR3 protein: CASRQGQGMDEQFF. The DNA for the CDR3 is TGCGCCAGCAGACAAGGACAGGGAATGGATGAGCAGTTCTTC. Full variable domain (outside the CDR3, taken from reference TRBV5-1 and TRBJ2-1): KAGVTQTPRYLIKTRGQQVTLSCSPISGHRSVSWYQQTPGQGLQFLFEYFSETQRNKGNFPGRFSGRQFSNSRSEMNVSTLELGDSALYLCASRQGQGMDEQFFGPGTRLTVL.

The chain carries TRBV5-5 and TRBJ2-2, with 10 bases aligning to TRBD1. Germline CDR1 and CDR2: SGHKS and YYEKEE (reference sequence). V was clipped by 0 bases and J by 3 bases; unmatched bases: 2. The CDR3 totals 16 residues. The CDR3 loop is CASSLEGTGDTGELFF. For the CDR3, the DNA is TGTGCCAGCAGCTTGGAGGGGACAGGGGACACCGGGGAGCTGTTTTTT.

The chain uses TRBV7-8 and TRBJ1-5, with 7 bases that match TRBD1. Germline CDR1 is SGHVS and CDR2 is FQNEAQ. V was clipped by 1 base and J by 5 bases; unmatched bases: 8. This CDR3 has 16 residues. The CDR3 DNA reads TGTGCCAGCAGCTTAGAGGGGGCAAGGGGCTATCAGCCCCAGCATTTT. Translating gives CASSLEGARGYQPQHF.

The CDR3 DNA reads as TGTGCCAGCAGCTTCTCGGACAAGGATGGCTACACCTTC. Translated, it gives CASSFSDKDGYTF. The J gene is TRBJ1-2, the V gene TRBV7-3; tentative D call: TRBD1 (5 bases). Germline CDR1 SGHTA, CDR2 FQGTGA. V lost 3 bases, J lost 6 bases, and 11 bases lay in between. The CDR3 runs 13 residues.